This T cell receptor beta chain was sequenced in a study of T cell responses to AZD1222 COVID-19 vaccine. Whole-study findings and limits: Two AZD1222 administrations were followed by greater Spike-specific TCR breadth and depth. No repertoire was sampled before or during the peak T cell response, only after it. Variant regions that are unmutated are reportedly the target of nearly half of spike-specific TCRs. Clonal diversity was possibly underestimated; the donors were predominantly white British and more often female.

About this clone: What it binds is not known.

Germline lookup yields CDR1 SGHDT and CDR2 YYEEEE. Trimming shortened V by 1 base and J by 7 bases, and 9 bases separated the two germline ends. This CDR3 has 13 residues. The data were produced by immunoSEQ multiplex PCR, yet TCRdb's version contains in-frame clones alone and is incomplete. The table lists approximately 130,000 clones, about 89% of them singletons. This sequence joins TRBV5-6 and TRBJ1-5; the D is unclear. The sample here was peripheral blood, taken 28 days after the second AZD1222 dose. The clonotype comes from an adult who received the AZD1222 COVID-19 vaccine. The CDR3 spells CASSLSPDQPQHF. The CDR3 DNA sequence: TGTGCCAGCAGCTTGTCCCCGGACCAGCCCCAGCATTTT. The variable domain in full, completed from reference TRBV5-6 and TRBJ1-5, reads DAGVTQSPTHLIKTRGQQVTLRCSPKSGHDTVSWYQQALGQGPQFIFQYYEEEERQRGNFPDRFSGHQFPNYSSELNVNALLLGDSALYLCASSLSPDQPQHFGDGTRLSIL.